A single T cell receptor (beta chain) is shown here with its context. These data belong to a study of preoperative IRX-2 immunotherapy in early breast cancer. As for treatment: preoperative locoregional IRX-2 cytokine immunotherapy. This phase Ib study tested locoregional IRX-2 cytokine immunotherapy given before surgery. Method: immunoSEQ multiplex PCR; TCRdb's copy keeps in-frame clones and lacks some. This sample has 35,000 to 45,000 clones, with 77% found just once. With 0 bases removed from V and 3 bases from J, the gap between germline ends came to 12 bases. Germline V gives CDR1 SGHRS, CDR2 YFSETQ. The CDR3 consists of 15 residues.

The TCR originated in a human donor with breast cancer. This specimen was tumor tissue, taken after IRX-2 immunotherapy. The chain has TRBV5-1 and TRBJ1-1; no clear D gene. The CDR3 spells CASSLERSPHTEAFF. The CDR3 bases are TGCGCCAGCAGCTTGGAACGGTCGCCGCACACTGAAGCTTTCTTT.